The present entry profiles one T cell receptor (beta chain) with its context. Antigen specificity is unknown. This sample is drawn from a study of early T cells in non-severe SARS-CoV-2 infection. Study-wide context: The study sequenced bulk RNA from unsorted whole blood, with chains unpaired.

The CDR3 is made up of 15 amino acids. The V segment lost 5 bases and the J segment 4 bases; nucleotides outside the gene matches: 8. CDR1 and CDR2 from the germline V gene are SGHVS and FQNEAQ. Researchers tagged individual cDNA molecules with unique molecular identifiers. TCRdb independently ran MiXCR on the 5' RACE reads; one entry per CDR3 protein. This table holds tens of thousands of distinct CDR3 sequences, more than 8.5% found once. Findings of the study overall: Comparison of clonotypes with VDJdb favored anti-spike CD8 responses while missing private and CD4 specificities.

This chain joins TRBV7-8 and TRBJ2-7; 10 bases map to TRBD2. Sequencing was performed on whole blood. This receptor was taken from an adult who was a healthcare worker with PCR-confirmed SARS-CoV-2 infection or an uninfected control (not recorded which). In nucleotides, the CDR3 is TGTGCCAGCAGCCCCCCTTGGACTAGCGGATACGAGCAGTACTTC. Amino acid sequence: CASSPPWTSGYEQYF.